The present T cell receptor beta chain was sequenced within a study of technical replicates of blood from several donors. Assay used: immunoSEQ multiplex PCR; TCRdb lists only in-frame clones, some missing. The sample lists about 100,000 clones, 95% to 96% occurring once. CDR3 size: 15 residues. V lost 5 bases to trimming and J lost 8 bases; unmatched junction nucleotides: 5. Per germline, CDR1 MNHEY and CDR2 SVGAGI. This receptor was identified in a human donor in good health. The chain carries TRBV6-5 and TRBJ1-6, with TRBD1 matching 11 bases. Sequencing was carried out using T cells isolated from PBMCs. CDR3 in amino acids: CASSGGTGGYSPLHF. DNA for the CDR3: TGTGCCAGCAGTGGCGGGACAGGGGGTTATTCACCCCTCCACTTT.